The rows below give T cell receptor beta chains drawn from one sample of a study of cytomegalovirus exposure and HLA in healthy donors. Assay used: immunoSEQ multiplex PCR; TCRdb lists only in-frame clones, some missing. The repertoire table contains under 85,000 clones. The sample taken for sequencing was PBMCs. The receptor source for this set is a boy under 18 in good health and CMV-seronegative. CDR3s include the opening cysteine and the closing phenylalanine or tryptophan. The order of the fields is V gene, J gene, D gene, CDR3 protein, CDR3 DNA. D genes are given only for firm matches.

V gene: TRBV6-1; J gene: TRBJ1-3; D gene: -; CDR3 protein: CASSETPSGNTIYF; CDR3 DNA: TGTGCCAGCAGTGAAACTCCCTCTGGAAACACCATATATTTT
V gene: TRBV30; J gene: TRBJ2-5; D gene: TRBD2; CDR3 protein: CACNLAGGKTQYF; CDR3 DNA: TGTGCCTGCAATCTAGCGGGAGGGAAGACCCAGTACTTC
V gene: TRBV11-2; J gene: TRBJ1-2; D gene: TRBD1; CDR3 protein: CASSLDLRQGSGGNYGYTF; CDR3 DNA: TGTGCCAGCAGCTTAGATCTAAGACAGGGAAGCGGAGGGAACTATGGCTACACCTTC
V gene: TRBV2; J gene: TRBJ1-1; D gene: -; CDR3 protein: CASSEALQQAGTAFF; CDR3 DNA: TGTGCCAGCAGTGAAGCGCTTCAGCAGGCCGGTACAGCTTTCTTT
V gene: TRBV29-1; J gene: TRBJ2-1; D gene: -; CDR3 protein: CSVAPRGYNEQFF; CDR3 DNA: TGCAGCGTTGCCCCCAGGGGATACAATGAGCAGTTCTTC
V gene: TRBV7-3; J gene: TRBJ2-1; D gene: TRBD1; CDR3 protein: CASSSASTGGNEQFF; CDR3 DNA: TGTGCCAGCAGCTCCGCATCGACAGGGGGGAATGAGCAGTTCTTC
V gene: TRBV7-6; J gene: TRBJ1-1; D gene: -; CDR3 protein: CASSLAVTGNTEAFF; CDR3 DNA: TGTGCCAGCAGCTTAGCGGTTACAGGGAACACTGAAGCTTTCTTT
V gene: TRBV19; J gene: TRBJ2-1; D gene: TRBD1; CDR3 protein: CASSPGQGLSNEQFF; CDR3 DNA: TGTGCCAGTAGTCCGGGACAGGGGCTGAGTAATGAGCAGTTCTTC
V gene: TRBV7-2; J gene: TRBJ1-1; D gene: -; CDR3 protein: CASSDPRGFRNTEAFF; CDR3 DNA: TGTGCCAGCAGCGATCCTCGGGGGTTTAGGAACACTGAAGCTTTCTTT
V gene: TRBV7-6; J gene: TRBJ2-2; D gene: TRBD2; CDR3 protein: CASSLSSGGINTGELFF; CDR3 DNA: TGTGCCAGCAGCTTATCTAGCGGGGGAATAAACACCGGGGAGCTGTTTTTT
V gene: TRBV25-1; J gene: TRBJ1-5; D gene: -; CDR3 protein: CASSETGPNQPQHF; CDR3 DNA: TGTGCCAGCAGTGAAACAGGGCCAAATCAGCCCCAGCATTTT
V gene: TRBV4-3; J gene: TRBJ1-2; D gene: -; CDR3 protein: CASSQERGTGSRYTF; CDR3 DNA: TGCGCCAGCAGCCAAGAACGGGGAACAGGGTCTCGCTACACCTTC
V gene: TRBV19; J gene: TRBJ2-5; D gene: TRBD2; CDR3 protein: CASDSGSFGETQYF; CDR3 DNA: TGTGCCAGTGATAGCGGGAGCTTTGGGGAGACCCAGTACTTC
V gene: TRBV4-2; J gene: TRBJ2-1; D gene: TRBD2; CDR3 protein: CASSQVVSGRGSYNEQFF; CDR3 DNA: TGTGCCAGCAGCCAAGTGGTTAGCGGGAGGGGGTCCTACAATGAGCAGTTCTTC
V gene: TRBV15; J gene: TRBJ1-2; D gene: -; CDR3 protein: CATSRPAGYGYTF; CDR3 DNA: TGTGCCACCAGCAGACCCGCAGGGTATGGCTACACCTTC